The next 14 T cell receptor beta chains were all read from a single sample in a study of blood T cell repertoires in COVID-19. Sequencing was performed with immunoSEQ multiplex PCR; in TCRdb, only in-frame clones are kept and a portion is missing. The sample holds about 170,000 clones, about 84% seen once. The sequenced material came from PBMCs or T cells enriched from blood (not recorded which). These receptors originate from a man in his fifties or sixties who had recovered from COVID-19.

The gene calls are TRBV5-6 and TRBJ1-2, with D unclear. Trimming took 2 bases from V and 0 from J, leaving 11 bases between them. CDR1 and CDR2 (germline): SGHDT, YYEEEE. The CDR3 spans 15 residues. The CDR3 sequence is CASSFTRETNYGYTF. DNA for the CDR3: TGTGCCAGCAGCTTTACGAGGGAGACTAACTATGGCTACACCTTC.

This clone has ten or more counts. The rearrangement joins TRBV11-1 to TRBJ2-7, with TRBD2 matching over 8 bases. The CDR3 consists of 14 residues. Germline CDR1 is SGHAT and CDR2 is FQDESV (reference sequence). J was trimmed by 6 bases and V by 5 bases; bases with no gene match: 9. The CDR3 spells CASSPGTSIGEQYF. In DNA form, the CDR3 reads TGTGCCAGCAGCCCCGGGACTAGTATCGGCGAGCAGTACTTC.

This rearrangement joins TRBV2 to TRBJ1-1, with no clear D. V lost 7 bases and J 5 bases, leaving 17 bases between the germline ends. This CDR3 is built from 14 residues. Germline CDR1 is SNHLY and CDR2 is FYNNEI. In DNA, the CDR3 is TGTGCCAGCACCGTGGGAGGAGGCGGAACTGAAGCTTTCTTT. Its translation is CASTVGGGGTEAFF. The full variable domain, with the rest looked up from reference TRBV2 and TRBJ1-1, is EPEVTQTPSHQVTQMGQEVILRCVPISNHLYFYWYRQILGQKVEFLVSFYNNEISEKSEIFDDQFSVERPDGSNFTLKIRSTKLEDSAMYFCASTVGGGGTEAFFGQGTRLTVV.

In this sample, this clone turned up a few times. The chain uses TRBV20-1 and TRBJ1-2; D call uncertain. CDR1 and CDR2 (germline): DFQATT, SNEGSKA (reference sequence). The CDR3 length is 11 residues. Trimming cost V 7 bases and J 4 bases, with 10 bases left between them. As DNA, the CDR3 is TGCAGTGTGGGCAGCGGCTATGGCTACACCTTC. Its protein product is CSVGSGYGYTF.

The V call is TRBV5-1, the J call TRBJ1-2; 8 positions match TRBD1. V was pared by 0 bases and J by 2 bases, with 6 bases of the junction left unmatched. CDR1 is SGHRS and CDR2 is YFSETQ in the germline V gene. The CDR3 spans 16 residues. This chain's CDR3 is CASSLGGTGNNYGYTF. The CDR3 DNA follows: TGCGCCAGCAGCTTGGGTGGGACAGGAAACAACTATGGCTACACCTTC.

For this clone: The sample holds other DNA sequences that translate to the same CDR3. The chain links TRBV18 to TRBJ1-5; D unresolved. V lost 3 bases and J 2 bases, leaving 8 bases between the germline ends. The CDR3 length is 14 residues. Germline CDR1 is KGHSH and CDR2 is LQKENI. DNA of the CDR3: TGTGCCAGCTCACCGAGCGGGGGCAATCAGCCCCAGCATTTT. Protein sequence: CASSPSGGNQPQHF.

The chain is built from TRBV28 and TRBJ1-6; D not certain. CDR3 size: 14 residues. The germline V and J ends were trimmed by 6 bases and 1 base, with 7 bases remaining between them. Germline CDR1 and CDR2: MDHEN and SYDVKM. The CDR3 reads CASSRRSYNSPLHF. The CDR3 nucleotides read TGTGCCAGCAGCCGCCGGTCCTATAATTCACCCCTCCACTTT.

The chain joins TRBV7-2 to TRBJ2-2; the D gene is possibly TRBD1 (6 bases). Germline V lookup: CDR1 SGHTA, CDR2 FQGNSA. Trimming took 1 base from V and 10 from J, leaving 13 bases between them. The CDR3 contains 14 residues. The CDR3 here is CASSLGQGLVELFF. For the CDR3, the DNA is TGTGCCAGCAGCTTAGGGCAGGGGTTGGTGGAGCTGTTTTTT.

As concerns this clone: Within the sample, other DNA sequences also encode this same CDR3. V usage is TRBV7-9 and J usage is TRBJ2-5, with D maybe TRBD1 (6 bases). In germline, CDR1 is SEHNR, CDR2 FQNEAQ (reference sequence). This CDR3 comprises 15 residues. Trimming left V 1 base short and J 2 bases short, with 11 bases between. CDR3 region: CASSLGGQSQETQYF. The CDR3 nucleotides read TGTGCCAGCAGCTTAGGCGGACAGTCGCAAGAGACCCAGTACTTC.

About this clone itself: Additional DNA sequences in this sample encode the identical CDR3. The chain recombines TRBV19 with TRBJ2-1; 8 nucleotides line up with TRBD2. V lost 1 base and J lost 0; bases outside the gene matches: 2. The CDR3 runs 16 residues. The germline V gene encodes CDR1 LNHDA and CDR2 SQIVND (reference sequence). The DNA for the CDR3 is TGTGCCAGTAGTATAGGGGCGGGGGGCTCCTACAATGAGCAGTTCTTC. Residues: CASSIGAGGSYNEQFF.

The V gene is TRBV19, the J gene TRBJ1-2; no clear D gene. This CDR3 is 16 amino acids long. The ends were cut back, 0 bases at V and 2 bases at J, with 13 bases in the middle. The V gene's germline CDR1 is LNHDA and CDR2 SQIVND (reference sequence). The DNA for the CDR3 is TGTGCCAGTAGTATAGATCCGAGGGCGCGAAACTATGGCTACACCTTC. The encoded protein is CASSIDPRARNYGYTF.

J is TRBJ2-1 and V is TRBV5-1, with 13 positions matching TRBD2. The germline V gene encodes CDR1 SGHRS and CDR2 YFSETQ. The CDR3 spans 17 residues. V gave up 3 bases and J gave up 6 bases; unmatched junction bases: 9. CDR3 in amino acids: CASSYGTSGAGGNEQFF. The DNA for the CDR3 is TGCGCCAGCAGCTACGGGACTAGCGGGGCCGGGGGCAATGAGCAGTTCTTC.

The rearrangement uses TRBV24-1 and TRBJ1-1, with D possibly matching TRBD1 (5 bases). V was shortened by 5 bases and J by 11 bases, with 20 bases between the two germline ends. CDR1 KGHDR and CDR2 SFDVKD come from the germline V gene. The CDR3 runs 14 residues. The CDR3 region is CATSADRPYCPAFF. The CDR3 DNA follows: TGTGCCACCAGTGCCGACAGACCCTACTGTCCCGCTTTCTTT.

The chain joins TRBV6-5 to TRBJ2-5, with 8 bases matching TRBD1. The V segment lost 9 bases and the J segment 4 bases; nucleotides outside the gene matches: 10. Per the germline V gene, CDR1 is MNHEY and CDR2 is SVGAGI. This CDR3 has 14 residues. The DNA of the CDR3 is TGTGCCAGTACACCGGGACAGGCTGCAGAGACCCAGTACTTC. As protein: CASTPGQAAETQYF.